This T cell receptor beta chain was sequenced for a study of OX40 agonist ivuxolimab in advanced cancers. Study overall: Hepatocellular carcinoma, melanoma, renal cell or head and neck cancer occurred in dose-escalation patients. Among those enrolled, mean age was approximately 62 years (range roughly 20 to 79) and over 70% were male. Whole-study results and caveats: There were also nonresponders showing low normalized T-cell clonal expansion.

Comments on this clone: Antigen specificity is unknown. Other DNA variants within this sample encode the same CDR3.

The germline gives CDR1 SGHNT, CDR2 YENEEA. V was pared by 2 bases and J by 1 base, with 2 bases between. The CDR3 runs 13 residues. Repertoires were generated with immunoSEQ multiplex PCR, while TCRdb's copy carries only in-frame clones and drops some. This table has under 150,000 clones, approximately 90% appearing once. The specimen was CD4+ or CD8+ T cells sorted from blood, collected in a trial of the OX40 agonist ivuxolimab. The rearrangement links TRBV11-3 to TRBJ2-2; D unclear. The receptor's source is an adult with an advanced solid tumor such as melanoma, head and neck, liver or kidney cancer. Written as DNA, the CDR3 is TGTGCCAGCAGCTTAAGGAACACCGGGGAGCTGTTTTTT. Its translation is CASSLRNTGELFF.